This T cell receptor (beta chain) was retrieved from a study of tumor-infiltrating lymphocytes in localized non-small cell lung cancer. Background on the study: Patients included smokers and never-smokers with various histologies, some sampled after neoadjuvant chemotherapy. Each patient gave resected tumor and non-adjacent uninvolved lung tissue.

The CDR3 sequence is 14 residues long. Germline lookup yields CDR1 LGHNA and CDR2 YNFKEQ. Assay: immunoSEQ multiplex PCR; the TCRdb copy retains only in-frame clones and omits some. The sample has 9,500 to 15,000 clones, more than 70% seen once. A remark on this clone: At one of its ends the junction is not consistent with the germline gene, which may arise from a read error.

This clonotype was obtained from a human donor with non-small cell lung cancer. Sequencing was performed on lung tumor tissue. The rearrangement joins TRBV4-2 to TRBJ1-1; no firm D call. Here the CDR3 reads CASRQDVGSTEAFF. Here the CDR3 DNA reads TGTGCCAGCAGACAAGATGTAGGGAGCACTGAAGCTTTCTTT.